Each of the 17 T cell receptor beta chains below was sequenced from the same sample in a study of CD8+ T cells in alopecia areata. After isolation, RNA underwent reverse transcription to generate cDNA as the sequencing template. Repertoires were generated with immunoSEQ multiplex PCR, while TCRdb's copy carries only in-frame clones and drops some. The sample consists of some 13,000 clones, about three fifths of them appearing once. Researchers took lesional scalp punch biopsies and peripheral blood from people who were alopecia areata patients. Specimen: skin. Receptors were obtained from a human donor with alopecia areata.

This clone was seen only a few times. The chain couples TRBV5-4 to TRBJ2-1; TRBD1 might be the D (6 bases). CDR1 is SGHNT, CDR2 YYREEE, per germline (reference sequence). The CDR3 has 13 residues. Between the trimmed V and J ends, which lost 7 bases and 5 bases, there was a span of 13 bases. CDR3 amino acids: CASSQGPNNEQFF. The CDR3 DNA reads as TGTGCCAGCTCACAGGGTCCCAACAATGAGCAGTTCTTC.

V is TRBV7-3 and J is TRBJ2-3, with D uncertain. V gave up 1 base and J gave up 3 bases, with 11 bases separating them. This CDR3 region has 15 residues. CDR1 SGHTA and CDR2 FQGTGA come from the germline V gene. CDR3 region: CASSLRAVGTDTQYF. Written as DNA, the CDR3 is TGTGCCAGCAGCTTAAGGGCAGTTGGGACAGATACGCAGTATTTT.

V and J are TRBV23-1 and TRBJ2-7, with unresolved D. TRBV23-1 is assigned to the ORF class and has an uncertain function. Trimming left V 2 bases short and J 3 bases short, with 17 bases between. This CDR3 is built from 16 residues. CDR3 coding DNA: TGCGCCAGCAGTCAACCTACCCGCCGGCAGTTCTACGAGCAGTACTTC. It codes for CASSQPTRRQFYEQYF.

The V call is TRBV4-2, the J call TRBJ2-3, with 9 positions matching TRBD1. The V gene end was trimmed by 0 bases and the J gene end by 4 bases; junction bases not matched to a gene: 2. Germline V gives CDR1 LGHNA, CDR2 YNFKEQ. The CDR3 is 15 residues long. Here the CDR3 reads CASSQDGQGSDTQYF. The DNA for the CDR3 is TGTGCCAGCAGCCAAGATGGACAGGGGTCAGATACGCAGTATTTT.

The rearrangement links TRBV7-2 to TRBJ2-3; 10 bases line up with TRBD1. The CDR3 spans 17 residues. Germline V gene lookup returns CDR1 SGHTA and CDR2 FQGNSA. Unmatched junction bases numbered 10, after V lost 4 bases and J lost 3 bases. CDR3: CASSSSTGQGLTDTQYF. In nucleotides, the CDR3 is TGTGCCAGCAGCTCTTCAACGGGACAGGGGTTAACAGATACGCAGTATTTT. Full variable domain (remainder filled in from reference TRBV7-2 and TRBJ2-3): GAGVSQSPSNKVTEKGKDVELRCDPISGHTALYWYRQSLGQGLEFLIYFQGNSAPDKSGLPSDRFSAERTGGSVSTLTIQRTQQEDSAVYLCASSSSTGQGLTDTQYFGPGTRLTVL.

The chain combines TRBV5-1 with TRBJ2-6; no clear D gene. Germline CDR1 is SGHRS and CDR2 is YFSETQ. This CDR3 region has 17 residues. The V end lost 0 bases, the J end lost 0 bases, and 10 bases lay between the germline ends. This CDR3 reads CASSLGFTHSGANVLTF. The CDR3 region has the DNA TGCGCCAGCAGCTTGGGCTTTACTCACTCTGGGGCCAACGTCCTGACTTTC.

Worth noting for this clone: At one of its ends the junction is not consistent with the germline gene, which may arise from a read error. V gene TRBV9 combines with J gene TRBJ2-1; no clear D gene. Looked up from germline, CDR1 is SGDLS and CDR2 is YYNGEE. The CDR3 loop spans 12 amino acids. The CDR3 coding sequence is TGTGCCAGCAGCGTAGTTGGGAATGAGCAGCTCTTC. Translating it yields CASSVVGNEQLF.

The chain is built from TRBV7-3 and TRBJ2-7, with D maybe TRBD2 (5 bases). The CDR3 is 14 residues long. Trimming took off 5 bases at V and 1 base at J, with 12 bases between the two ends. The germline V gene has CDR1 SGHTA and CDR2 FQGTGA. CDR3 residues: CASSLAQLSYEQYF. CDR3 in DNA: TGTGCCAGCAGCCTAGCCCAGTTGTCCTACGAGCAGTACTTC.

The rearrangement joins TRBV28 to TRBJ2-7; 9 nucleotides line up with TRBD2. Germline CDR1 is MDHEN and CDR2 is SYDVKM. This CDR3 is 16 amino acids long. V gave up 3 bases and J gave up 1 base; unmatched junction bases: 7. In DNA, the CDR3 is TGTGCCAGCAGTTTCAGTCTAGCGGGACTATCCTACGAGCAGTACTTC. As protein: CASSFSLAGLSYEQYF.

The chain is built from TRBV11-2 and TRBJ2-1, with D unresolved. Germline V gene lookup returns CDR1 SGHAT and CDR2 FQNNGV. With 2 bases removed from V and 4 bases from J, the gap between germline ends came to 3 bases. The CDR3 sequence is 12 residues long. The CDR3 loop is CASSLLYNEQFF. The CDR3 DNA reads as TGTGCCAGCAGCTTACTATACAATGAGCAGTTCTTC.

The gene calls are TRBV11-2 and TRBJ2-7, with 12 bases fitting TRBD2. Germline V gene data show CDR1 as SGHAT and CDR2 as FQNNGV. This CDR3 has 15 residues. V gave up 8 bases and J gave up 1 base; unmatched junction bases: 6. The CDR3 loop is CASSRTSGTSYEQYF. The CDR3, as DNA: TGTGCCAGCTCCCGGACTAGCGGGACTTCCTACGAGCAGTACTTC.

The CDR3, as DNA: TGCGCCAGCAGCTTAGCGGGGGCCCAAGAGACCCAGTACTTC. Translated: CASSLAGAQETQYF. The V gene is TRBV5-1, the J gene TRBJ2-5, with TRBD2 matching 8 bases. The junction had 1 base not matched to a gene; V was cut back by 2 bases and J by 1 base. The germline gives CDR1 SGHRS, CDR2 YFSETQ. There are 14 residues in the CDR3.

The CDR3, as DNA: TGTGCCTGGAGTGTACTCGGCCGCGGGACTGAAGCTTTCTTT. This codes for CAWSVLGRGTEAFF. The chain combines TRBV30 with TRBJ1-1; D gene uncertain. Germline lookup yields CDR1 GTSNPN and CDR2 SVGIG (reference sequence). The CDR3 loop spans 14 amino acids. The V and J ends lost 0 bases and 5 bases respectively, with 13 bases between them.

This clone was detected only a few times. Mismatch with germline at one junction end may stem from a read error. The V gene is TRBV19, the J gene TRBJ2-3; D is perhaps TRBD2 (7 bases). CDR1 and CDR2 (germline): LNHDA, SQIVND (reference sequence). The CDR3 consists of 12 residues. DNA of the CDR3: TGTGCCAGTAGTATACGGGGGGCGGGAGCGGAATTT. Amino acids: CASSIRGAGAEF.

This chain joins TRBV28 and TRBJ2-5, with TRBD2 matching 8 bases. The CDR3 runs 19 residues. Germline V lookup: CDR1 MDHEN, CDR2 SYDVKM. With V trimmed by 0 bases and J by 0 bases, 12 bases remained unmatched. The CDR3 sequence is CASSLWAFLAGPYQETQYF. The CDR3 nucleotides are TGTGCCAGCAGTTTATGGGCGTTCTTAGCGGGGCCGTACCAAGAGACCCAGTACTTC.

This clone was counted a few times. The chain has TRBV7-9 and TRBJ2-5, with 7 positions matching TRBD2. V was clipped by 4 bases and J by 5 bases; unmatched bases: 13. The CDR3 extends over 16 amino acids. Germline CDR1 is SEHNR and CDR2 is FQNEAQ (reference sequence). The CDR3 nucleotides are TGTGCCAGCAGCTCCGGTTTAACCGGGAGGAGGGAGACCCAGTACTTC. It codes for CASSSGLTGRRETQYF.

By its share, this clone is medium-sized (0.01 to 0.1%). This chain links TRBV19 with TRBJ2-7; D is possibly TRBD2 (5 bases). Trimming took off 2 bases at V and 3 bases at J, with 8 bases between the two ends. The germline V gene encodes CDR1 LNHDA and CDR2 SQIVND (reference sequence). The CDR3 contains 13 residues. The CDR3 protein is CASSITSGYEQYF. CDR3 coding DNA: TGTGCCAGTAGTATAACCAGCGGCTACGAGCAGTACTTC.